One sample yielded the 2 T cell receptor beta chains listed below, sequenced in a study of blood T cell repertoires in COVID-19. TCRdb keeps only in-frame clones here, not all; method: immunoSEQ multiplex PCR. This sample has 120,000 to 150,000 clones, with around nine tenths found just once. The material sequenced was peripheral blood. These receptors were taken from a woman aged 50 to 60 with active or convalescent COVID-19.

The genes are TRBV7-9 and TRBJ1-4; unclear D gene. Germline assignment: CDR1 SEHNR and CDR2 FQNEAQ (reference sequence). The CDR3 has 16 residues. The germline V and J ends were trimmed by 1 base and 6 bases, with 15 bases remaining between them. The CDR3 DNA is TGTGCCAGCAGCTTAGAACCAATTATAGAAGATGAAAAACTGTTTTTT. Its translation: CASSLEPIIEDEKLFF.

This chain's CDR3 is CASSSSRTSDTGELFF. Here the CDR3 DNA reads TGTGCCAGCAGCTCCTCCAGGACTAGTGACACCGGGGAGCTGTTTTTT. The chain joins TRBV7-9 to TRBJ2-2, with TRBD2 matching over 7 bases. In germline, CDR1 is SEHNR, CDR2 FQNEAQ (reference sequence). The CDR3 has 16 amino acids. V lost 4 bases and J lost 3; bases outside the gene matches: 8.